This T cell receptor beta chain was recorded in a study of blood T cell repertoires in COVID-19. Overall study context: Acute and convalescent COVID-19 samples came from the United States, Italy and Spain. The analysed material was cDNA or gDNA that came from T cells, B-cell-depleted T cells, or PBMCs.

Clones were read by immunoSEQ multiplex PCR, and TCRdb kept only the in-frame ones, dropping some. The sample lists 190,000 or so clones, roughly nine tenths seen once, with under 3% in the top ten. The clonotype comes from a woman aged 30 to 39 with active or convalescent COVID-19. Source material: peripheral blood.

DNA of the CDR3: TGTGCCACCAGCAGAGATCTTAACCGAGCCTACAGCGAGCAGTACTTC. Protein sequence: CATSRDLNRAYSEQYF. The chain has TRBV15 and TRBJ2-7; D not certain. Germline assignment: CDR1 LNHNV and CDR2 YYDKDF (reference sequence). V shed 0 bases and J shed 6 bases, with 18 bases lying between them. The CDR3 consists of 16 residues.